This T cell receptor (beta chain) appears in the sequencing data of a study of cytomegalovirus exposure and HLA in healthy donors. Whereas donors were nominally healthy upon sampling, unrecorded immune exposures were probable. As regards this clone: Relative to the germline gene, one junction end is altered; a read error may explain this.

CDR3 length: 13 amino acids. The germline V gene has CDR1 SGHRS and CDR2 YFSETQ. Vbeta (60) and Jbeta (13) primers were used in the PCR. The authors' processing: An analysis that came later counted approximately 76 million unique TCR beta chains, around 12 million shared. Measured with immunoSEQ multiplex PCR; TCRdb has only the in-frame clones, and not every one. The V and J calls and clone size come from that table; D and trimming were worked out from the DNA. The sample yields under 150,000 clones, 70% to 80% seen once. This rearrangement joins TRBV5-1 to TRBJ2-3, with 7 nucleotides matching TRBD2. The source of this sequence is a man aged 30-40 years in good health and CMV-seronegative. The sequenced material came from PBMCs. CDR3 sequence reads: CASSLGRADTQYF. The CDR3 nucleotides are TGCGCCAGCAGTTTGGGGAGGGCAGATACGCAGTATTTT.